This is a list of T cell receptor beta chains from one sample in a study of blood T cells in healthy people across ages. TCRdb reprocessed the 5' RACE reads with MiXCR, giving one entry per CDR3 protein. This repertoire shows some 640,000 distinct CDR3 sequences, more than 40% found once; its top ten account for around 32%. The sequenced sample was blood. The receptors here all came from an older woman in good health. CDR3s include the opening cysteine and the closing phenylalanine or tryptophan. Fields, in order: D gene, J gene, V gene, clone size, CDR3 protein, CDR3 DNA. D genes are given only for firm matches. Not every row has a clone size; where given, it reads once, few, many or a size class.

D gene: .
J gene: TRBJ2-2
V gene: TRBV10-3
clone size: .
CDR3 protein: CAISESGPGELFF
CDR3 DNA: TGTGCCATCAGTGAGTCAGGGCCCGGGGAGCTGTTTTTT

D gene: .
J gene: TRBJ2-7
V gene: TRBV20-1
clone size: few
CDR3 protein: CSASTSTGYYEQYF
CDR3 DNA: TGCAGTGCGTCTACGTCAACAGGTTACTACGAGCAGTACTTC

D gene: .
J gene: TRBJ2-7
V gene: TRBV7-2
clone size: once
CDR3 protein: CASSSGAVGEQYF
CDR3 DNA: TGTGCCAGCAGCTCCGGGGCAGTCGGCGAGCAGTACTTC

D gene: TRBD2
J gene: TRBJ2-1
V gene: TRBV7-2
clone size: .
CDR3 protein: CASSPGLVAYNEQFF
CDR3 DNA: TGTGCCAGCAGCCCGGGACTAGTGGCCTACAATGAGCAGTTCTTC

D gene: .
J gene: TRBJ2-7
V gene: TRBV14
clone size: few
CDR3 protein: CASSQGRAYEQYF
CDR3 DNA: TGTGCCAGCAGCCAAGGGCGCGCGTACGAGCAGTACTTC

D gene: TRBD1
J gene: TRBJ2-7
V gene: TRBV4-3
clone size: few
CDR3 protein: CASSQGQGDYEQYF
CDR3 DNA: TGCGCCAGCAGCCAAGGACAGGGAGACTACGAGCAGTACTTC

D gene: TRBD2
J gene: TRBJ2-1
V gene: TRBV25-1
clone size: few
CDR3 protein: CASSPRGSGRRRDNEQFF
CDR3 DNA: TGTGCCAGCAGCCCCCGAGGTAGCGGGAGGCGCAGGGACAATGAGCAGTTCTTC

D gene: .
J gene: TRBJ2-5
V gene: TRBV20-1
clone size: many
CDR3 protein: CSATAGPETQYF
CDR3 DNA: TGCAGTGCTACCGCTGGGCCAGAGACCCAGTACTTC

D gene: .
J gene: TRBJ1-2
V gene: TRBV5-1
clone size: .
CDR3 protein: CASSLVAVYYGYTF
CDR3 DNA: TGCGCCAGCAGCTTGGTGGCAGTATACTATGGCTACACCTTC

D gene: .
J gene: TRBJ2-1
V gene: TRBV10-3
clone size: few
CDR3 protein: CAISPTGSSYNEQFF
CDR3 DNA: TGTGCCATCAGTCCAACAGGCAGCTCCTACAATGAGCAGTTCTTC

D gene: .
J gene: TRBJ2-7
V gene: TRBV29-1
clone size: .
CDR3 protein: CSVAQTPSSEQYF
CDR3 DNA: TGCAGCGTTGCGCAAACACCTAGCTCCGAGCAGTACTTC

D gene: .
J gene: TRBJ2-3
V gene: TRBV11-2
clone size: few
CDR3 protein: CASSLLPSPSFPGTDTQYF
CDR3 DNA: TGTGCCAGCAGCTTACTTCCCTCTCCTAGCTTCCCCGGCACAGATACGCAGTATTTT

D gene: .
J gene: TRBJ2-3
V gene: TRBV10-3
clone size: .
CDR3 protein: CAISSDTSETQYF
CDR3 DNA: TGTGCCATCAGTTCGGACACTTCAGAGACGCAGTATTTT

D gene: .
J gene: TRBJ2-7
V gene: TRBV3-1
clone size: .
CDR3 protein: CASSQDSSGWDSYEQYF
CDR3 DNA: TGTGCCAGCAGCCAAGATAGCAGCGGGTGGGACTCCTACGAGCAGTACTTC

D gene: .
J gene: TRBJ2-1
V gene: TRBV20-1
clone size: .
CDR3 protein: CSAKFLESYNEQFF
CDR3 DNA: TGCAGTGCTAAATTCTTAGAGTCCTACAATGAGCAGTTCTTC

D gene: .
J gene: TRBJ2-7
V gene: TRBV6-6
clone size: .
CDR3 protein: CASSYTLGQANYEQYF
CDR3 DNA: TGTGCCAGCAGTTACACGCTGGGGCAGGCAAACTACGAGCAGTACTTC

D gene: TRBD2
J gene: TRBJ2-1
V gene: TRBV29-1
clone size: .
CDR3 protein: CSVGVAGGPNKQFF
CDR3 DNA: TGCAGCGTTGGAGTAGCGGGAGGGCCCAATAAGCAGTTCTTT

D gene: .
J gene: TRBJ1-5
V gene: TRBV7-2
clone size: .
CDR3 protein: CASSTKRDQPQHF
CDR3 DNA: TGTGCCAGCAGCACCAAGAGGGATCAGCCCCAGCATTTT

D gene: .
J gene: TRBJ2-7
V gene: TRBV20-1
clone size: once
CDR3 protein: CSARHVKSDEQYF
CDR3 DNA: TGCAGTGCTAGACACGTAAAGTCGGACGAGCAGTACTTC

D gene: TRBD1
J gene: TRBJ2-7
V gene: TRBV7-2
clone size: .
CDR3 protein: CASSFTGTGNFNEQYF
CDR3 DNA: TGTGCCAGCAGTTTTACCGGGACAGGGAATTTCAACGAGCAGTACTTC

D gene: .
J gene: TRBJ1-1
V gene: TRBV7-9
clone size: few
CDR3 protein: CASSLGSGRNTEAFF
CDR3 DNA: TGTGCCAGCAGCTTAGGATCGGGGCGGAACACTGAAGCTTTCTTT

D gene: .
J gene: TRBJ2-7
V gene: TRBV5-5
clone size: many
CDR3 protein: CASSLISEQYF
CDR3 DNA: TGTGCCAGCAGCTTAATCTCCGAGCAGTACTTC

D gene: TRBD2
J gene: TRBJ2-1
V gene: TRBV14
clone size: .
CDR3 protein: CASSHGTAGANYNEQFF
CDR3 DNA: TGTGCCAGCAGCCATGGTACAGCGGGAGCCAACTACAATGAGCAGTTCTTC

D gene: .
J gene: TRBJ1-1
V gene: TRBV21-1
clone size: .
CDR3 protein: CASSRRDRGMDTEAFF
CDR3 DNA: TGTGCCAGCAGCCGCAGGGACAGGGGAATGGACACTGAAGCTTTCTTT

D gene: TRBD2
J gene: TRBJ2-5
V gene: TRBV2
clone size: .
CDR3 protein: CASSVRSGRAFNEQYF
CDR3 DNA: TGTGCCAGCAGTGTCCGTAGCGGGAGGGCCTTCAATGAGCAGTACTTC

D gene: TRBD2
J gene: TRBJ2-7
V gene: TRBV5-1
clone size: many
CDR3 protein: CASSPSGTRGSYEQYF
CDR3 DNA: TGCGCCAGCTCCCCCTCCGGGACTAGGGGCTCCTACGAGCAGTACTTC

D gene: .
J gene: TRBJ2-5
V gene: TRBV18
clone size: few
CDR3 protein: CASSPQDGETQYF
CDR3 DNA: TGTGCCAGCTCACCGCAGGACGGAGAGACCCAGTACTTC

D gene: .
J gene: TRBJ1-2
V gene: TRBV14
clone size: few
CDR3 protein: CASSQGGVDYGYTF
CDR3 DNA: TGTGCCAGCAGCCAGGGAGGGGTCGACTATGGCTACACCTTC

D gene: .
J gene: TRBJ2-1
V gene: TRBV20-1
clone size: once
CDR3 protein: CSARAWRKVRPNEQFF
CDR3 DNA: TGCAGTGCTAGAGCCTGGCGAAAGGTTAGGCCCAATGAGCAGTTCTTC

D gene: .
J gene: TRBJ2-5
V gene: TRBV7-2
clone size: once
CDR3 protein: CASSLYNNQETQYF
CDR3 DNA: TGTGCCAGCAGCTTATATAACAACCAAGAGACCCAGTACTTC

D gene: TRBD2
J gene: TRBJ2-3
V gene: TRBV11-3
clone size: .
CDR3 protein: CASSLGTSVSTDTQYF
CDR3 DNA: TGTGCCAGCAGCTTAGGGACTAGCGTAAGCACAGATACGCAGTATTTT

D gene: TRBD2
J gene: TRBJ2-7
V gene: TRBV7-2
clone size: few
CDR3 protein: CASSSRGGRIGGQYF
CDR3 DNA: TGTGCCAGCAGCTCCCGCGGGGGGCGCATCGGCGGTCAGTACTTC

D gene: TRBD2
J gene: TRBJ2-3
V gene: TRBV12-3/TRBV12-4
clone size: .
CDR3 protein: CASSLASGLTDTQYF
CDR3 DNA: TGTGCCAGCAGTTTAGCTAGCGGGTTGACAGATACGCAGTATTTT

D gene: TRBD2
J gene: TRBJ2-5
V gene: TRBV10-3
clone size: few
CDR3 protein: CAISEYGTTQETQYF
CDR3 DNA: TGTGCCATCAGTGAGTATGGGACTACGCAAGAGACCCAGTACTTC

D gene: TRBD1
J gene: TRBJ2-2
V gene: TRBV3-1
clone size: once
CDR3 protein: CASSRGGGQGRAGELFF
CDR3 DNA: TGTGCCAGCAGCCGAGGGGGAGGACAGGGGCGCGCCGGGGAGCTGTTTTTT

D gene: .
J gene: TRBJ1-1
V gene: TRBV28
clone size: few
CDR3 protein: CASSYRGQNTEAFF
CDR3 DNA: TGTGCCAGCAGTTACCGGGGACAGAACACTGAAGCTTTCTTT

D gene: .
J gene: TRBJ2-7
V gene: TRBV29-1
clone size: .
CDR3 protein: CSVAQDLIYNEQYF
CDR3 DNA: TGCAGCGTTGCACAGGATTTGATCTACAATGAGCAGTACTTC

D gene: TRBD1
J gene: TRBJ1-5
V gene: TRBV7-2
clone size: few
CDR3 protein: CASSSDREQPQHF
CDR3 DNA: TGTGCCAGCAGCTCTGACAGGGAACAGCCCCAGCATTTT

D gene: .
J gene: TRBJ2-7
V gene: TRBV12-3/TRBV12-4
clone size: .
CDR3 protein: CASSFGQENEQYF
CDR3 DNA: TGTGCCAGCAGTTTTGGTCAGGAAAACGAGCAGTACTTC

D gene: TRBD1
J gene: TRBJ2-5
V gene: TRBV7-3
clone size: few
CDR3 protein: CASSLTGQPQETQYF
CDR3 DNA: TGTGCCAGCAGCTTAACGGGACAGCCCCAAGAGACCCAGTACTTC

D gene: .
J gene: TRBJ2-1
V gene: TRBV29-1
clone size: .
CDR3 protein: CSVEVPGAGSYNEQFF
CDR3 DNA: TGCAGCGTTGAAGTTCCGGGGGCAGGCTCCTACAATGAGCAGTTCTTC

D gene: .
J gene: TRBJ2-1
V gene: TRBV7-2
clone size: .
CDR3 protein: CASSLTPAYEQFF
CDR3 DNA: TGTGCCAGCAGCTTAACCCCCGCCTATGAGCAGTTCTTC

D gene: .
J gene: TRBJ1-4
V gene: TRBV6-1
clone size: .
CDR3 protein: CASRKKDVATNEKLFF
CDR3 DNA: TGTGCCAGCAGGAAAAAGGATGTTGCAACTAATGAAAAACTGTTTTTT

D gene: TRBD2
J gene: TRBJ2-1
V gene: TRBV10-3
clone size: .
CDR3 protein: CATLTSGTYNEQFF
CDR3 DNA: TGTGCCACGCTGACTAGCGGGACTTACAATGAGCAGTTCTTC

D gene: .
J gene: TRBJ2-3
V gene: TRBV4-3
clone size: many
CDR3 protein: CASSRDQGRGDTQYF
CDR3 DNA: TGCGCCAGCAGCCGGGATCAGGGGCGGGGGGATACGCAGTATTTT

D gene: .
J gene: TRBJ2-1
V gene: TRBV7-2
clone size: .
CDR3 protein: CASSPLFEQFF
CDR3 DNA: TGTGCCAGCAGCCCTCTCTTCGAGCAGTTCTTC

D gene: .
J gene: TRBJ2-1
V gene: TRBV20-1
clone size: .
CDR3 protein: CSTRDPTPNEQFF
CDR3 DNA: TGCAGTACTAGAGATCCGACTCCGAATGAGCAGTTCTTC

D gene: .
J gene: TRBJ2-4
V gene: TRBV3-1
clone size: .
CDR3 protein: CASSRSGTLKNIQYF
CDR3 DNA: TGTGCCAGCAGTCGCAGCGGGACACTCAAAAACATTCAGTACTTC

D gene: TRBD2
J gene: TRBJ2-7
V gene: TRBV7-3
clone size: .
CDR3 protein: CASSLTATSGRTSYNEQYF
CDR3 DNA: TGTGCTAGCAGCTTAACGGCGACTAGCGGGAGAACATCTTACAATGAGCAGTACTTC

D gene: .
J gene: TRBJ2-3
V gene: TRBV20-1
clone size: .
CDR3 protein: CSARSDNTDTQYF
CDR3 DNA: TGCAGTGCTAGAAGTGACAACACAGATACGCAGTATTTT

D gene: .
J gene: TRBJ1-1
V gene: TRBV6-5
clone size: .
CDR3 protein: CASSYGEKGLNTEAFF
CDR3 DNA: TGTGCCAGCAGTTACGGGGAGAAGGGGTTGAACACTGAAGCTTTCTTT